The 11 T cell receptor beta chains listed next were all sequenced from one sample in a study of vaccination and CD4 T cells after COVID-19. These receptors' targets are unknown. The study sequenced cultured CD4+ T cell DNA using the Oncomine TCR Beta short-read assay. TCRdb reprocessed the PCR reads with MiXCR, giving one entry per CDR3 protein. Of fewer than 15,000 distinct CDR3 sequences in the sample, about 50% were seen once. Treatment of the sample: roughly nine-day PBMC culture with coronavirus spike peptide pools or control peptides (ViraFEST assay). Sequenced sample: CD4+ T cells from blood, cultured in vitro. The source of these receptors is a human donor who had recovered from COVID-19.

This clonotype has just a few counts. The CDR3 here is CASRSSGSTDTQYF. CDR3 coding DNA: TGTGCCAGTAGATCTAGCGGGAGCACAGATACGCAGTATTTT. The rearrangement links TRBV19 to TRBJ2-3, with TRBD2 matching over 8 bases. J gave up 0 bases and V 6 bases, and 2 bases lay outside the gene matches. The CDR3 has 14 amino acids. CDR1 and CDR2 (germline): LNHDA, SQIVND (reference sequence).

The chain joins TRBV2 to TRBJ2-1, with a weak D call TRBD2 (6 bases). The CDR3 is made up of 15 amino acids. The germline gives CDR1 SNHLY, CDR2 FYNNEI. Trimming removed 6 bases from V and 0 bases from J, with 12 bases in between. The chain's CDR3 is CASRKDGSSYNEQFF. CDR3 DNA sequence: TGTGCCAGCAGAAAGGACGGGAGCTCCTACAATGAGCAGTTCTTC.

This clonotype has a handful of counts. V and J are TRBV20-1 and TRBJ2-5; D remains ambiguous. The CDR3 totals 16 residues. The germline V gene has CDR1 DFQATT and CDR2 SNEGSKA (reference sequence). Between the trimmed V and J ends, which lost 0 bases and 3 bases, there was a span of 17 bases. The CDR3 DNA follows: TGCAGTGCTAGAGATGGAACGGGCCGAAGAAAAGAGACCCAGTACTTC. Translated, it gives CSARDGTGRRKETQYF.

This clonotype has only a few counts. The J gene is TRBJ2-7, the V gene TRBV7-2; 10 bases fit TRBD1. After removal of 5 bases from V and 5 bases from J, the junction contained 6 bases not matched to a gene. The CDR3 is 14 residues long. The germline V gene encodes CDR1 SGHTA and CDR2 FQGNSA. This CDR3 is CASSPGQGRHEQYF. In nucleotides, the CDR3 is TGTGCCAGCAGCCCGGGACAGGGGAGGCACGAGCAGTACTTC.

This clonotype was seen once. This chain links TRBV6-2 or TRBV6-3 with TRBJ2-1; 9 bases line up with TRBD2. The CDR3 sequence is 14 residues long. Germline V gene sequence: CDR1 MNHEY, CDR2 SVGEGT. Trimming removed 5 bases from V and 8 bases from J; junction bases left unmatched: 7. This CDR3 is CASSHGLARDEQFF. The CDR3 DNA reads TGTGCCAGCAGTCACGGACTAGCGAGAGATGAGCAGTTCTTC.

This clonotype was observed a handful of times. J is TRBJ2-3 and V is TRBV25-1, with TRBD2 matching over 10 bases. The CDR3 extends over 17 amino acids. Germline V lookup: CDR1 MGHDK, CDR2 SYGVNS. The J segment lost 1 base and the V segment lost 3 bases, leaving 7 bases of the junction unmatched. This CDR3 is CASSEGGTSGGTDTQYF. The CDR3 DNA reads as TGTGCCAGCAGTGAGGGTGGTACTAGCGGGGGCACAGATACGCAGTATTTT. Full variable domain (rest looked up from reference TRBV25-1 and TRBJ2-3): EADIYQTPRYLVIGTGKKITLECSQTMGHDKMYWYQQDPGMELHLIHYSYGVNSTEKGDLSSESTVSRIRTEHFPLTLESARPSHTSQYLCASSEGGTSGGTDTQYFGPGTRLTVL.

The genes are TRBV7-8 and TRBJ2-7, with D perhaps TRBD2 (7 bases). CDR1 and CDR2 from the germline V gene are SGHVS and FQNEAQ. CDR3 length: 15 residues. The ends were cut back, 5 bases at V and 5 bases at J, with 19 bases in the middle. This chain's CDR3 is CASSDRRGRANEQYF. The CDR3, as DNA: TGTGCCAGCAGCGACCGTAGGGGGAGGGCCAACGAGCAGTACTTC.

This chain connects TRBV12-3 or TRBV12-4 to TRBJ2-6; D remains ambiguous. CDR3 length equals 13 residues. The V and J ends lost 6 bases and 4 bases respectively, with 7 bases between them. CDR3 residues: CASRAAGANVLTF. The CDR3 bases are TGTGCCAGCAGGGCGGCGGGGGCCAACGTCCTGACTTTC.

The table lists this clonotype with a few counts. The gene calls are TRBV27 and TRBJ2-2, with D unresolved. Germline loops: CDR1 MNHEY, CDR2 SMNVEV (reference sequence). The ends were cut back, 3 bases at V and 5 bases at J, with 10 bases in the middle. The CDR3 covers 14 residues. CDR3 residues: CASSLRRMTGELFF. CDR3 in DNA: TGTGCCAGCAGTTTGAGGCGAATGACCGGGGAGCTGTTTTTT.

The CDR3 spells CASSGDTVRQPQHF. Written as DNA, the CDR3 is TGTGCCAGCAGTGGCGATACCGTTCGACAGCCCCAGCATTTT. The chain recombines TRBV28 with TRBJ1-5; D is unresolved. There are 14 residues in the CDR3. V was trimmed by 5 bases and J by 7 bases, leaving 15 bases between them. Germline CDR1 is MDHEN and CDR2 is SYDVKM. Together with reference TRBV28 and TRBJ1-5, the CDR3 gives the full variable domain: DVKVTQSSRYLVKRTGEKVFLECVQDMDHENMFWYRQDPGLGLRLIYFSYDVKMKEKGDIPEGYSVSREKKERFSLILESASTNQTSMYLCASSGDTVRQPQHFGDGTRLSIL.

The chain carries TRBV20-1 and TRBJ2-7, with 11 positions matching TRBD2. CDR1 is DFQATT and CDR2 is SNEGSKA in the germline V gene (reference sequence). The CDR3 spans 15 residues. Losses at the gene ends were 0 bases for V and 1 base for J; bases not matched to a gene: 2. CDR3 protein: CSARDRLAGSYEQYF. In DNA form, the CDR3 reads TGCAGTGCTAGAGATAGACTAGCGGGATCCTACGAGCAGTACTTC.